This T cell receptor beta chain was found in a study of blood T cell repertoires in COVID-19. Study summary: PBMCs, B-cell-depleted T cells, or T cells were the source of the cDNA or gDNA that made up the material.

Looked up from germline, CDR1 is SGHRS and CDR2 is YFSETQ. V lost 3 bases, J lost 4 bases, and 11 bases lay in between. The CDR3 contains 14 residues. This clone was observed a single time. Source study methods: Amplifying reference gene primers gave estimates of nucleated cell counts. Using immunoSEQ multiplex PCR, the repertoire was profiled, and TCRdb retains in-frame clones only, with some absent. D and trimming come from the DNA, and the V and J calls and clone size come from that table. This table holds some 170,000 clones, about 80% found once. The origin of this receptor is a man in his 60s with acute or convalescent COVID-19. The specimen was peripheral blood. The chain combines TRBV5-1 with TRBJ2-1, with a possible D match to TRBD1 (5 bases). The CDR3 region is CASSSQGNYNEQFF. CDR3 nucleotides: TGCGCCAGCAGCTCTCAGGGAAATTACAATGAGCAGTTCTTC.